The 5 T cell receptor beta chains below were found in one sample sequenced in a study of blood T cell repertoires in COVID-19. Produced via immunoSEQ multiplex PCR; TCRdb's table is partial and in-frame only. The data show 200,000 to 250,000 clones, approximately 90% seen once. Material: PBMCs or T cells enriched from blood (not recorded which). The receptors were sampled from a man in his forties or fifties who had been exposed to COVID-19.

V usage is TRBV19 and J usage is TRBJ1-5, with a possible D match to TRBD1 (5 bases). Germline loops: CDR1 LNHDA, CDR2 SQIVND (reference sequence). The CDR3 runs to 13 residues. V was pared by 3 bases and J by 6 bases, with 9 bases between. In nucleotides, the CDR3 is TGTGCCAGTAGTATCAGGGTAGTTCAGCCCCAGCATTTT. Translating it yields CASSIRVVQPQHF. The full variable domain, completed using reference TRBV19 and TRBJ1-5, is DGGITQSPKYLFRKEGQNVTLSCEQNLNHDAMYWYRQDPGQGLRLIYYSQIVNDFQKGDIAEGYSVSREKKESFPLTVTSAQKNPTAFYLCASSIRVVQPQHFGDGTRLSIL.

The J gene is TRBJ2-5, the V gene TRBV3-1 (or the pseudogene TRBV3-2); 9 nucleotides align to TRBD2. Unmatched junction bases numbered 11, after V lost 5 bases and J lost 1 base. The CDR3 totals 17 residues. The germline CDR1 and CDR2 sequences are LGHDT and YNNKEL (reference sequence). DNA for the CDR3: TGTGCCAGCAGCTCCTGGCGGCTAGCGGGGACCCAAGAGACCCAGTACTTC. Amino acid sequence: CASSSWRLAGTQETQYF.

The chain couples TRBV9 to TRBJ2-1; TRBD1 agrees at 10 bases. The CDR3 consists of 15 residues. CDR1 and CDR2 from the germline V gene are SGDLS and YYNGEE. Trimming cost V 0 bases and J 6 bases; bases outside gene matches: 3. The CDR3, as DNA: TGTGCCAGCAGCGTAGAGGGACAGGGGATCAATGAGCAGTTCTTC. Amino acids: CASSVEGQGINEQFF.

Only one count was recorded for this clone. The chain has TRBV7-9 and TRBJ2-1, with 9 bases that match TRBD2. The V segment lost 5 bases and the J segment 0 bases; nucleotides outside the gene matches: 5. CDR3 length: 16 residues. Germline loops: CDR1 SEHNR, CDR2 FQNEAQ (reference sequence). The CDR3 loop is CASSAAGGGSYNEQFF. The CDR3 DNA is TGTGCCAGCAGCGCTGCGGGAGGGGGCTCCTACAATGAGCAGTTCTTC.

The V gene is TRBV4-1, the J gene TRBJ2-7; D is possibly TRBD1 (5 bases). Germline V lookup: CDR1 MGHRA, CDR2 YSYEKL. Trimming left V 1 base short and J 0 bases short, with 13 bases between. The CDR3 is 16 residues long. The DNA for the CDR3 is TGCGCCAGCAGCCAAGGGGGCGGACGGAGCTCCTACGAGCAGTACTTC. Amino acids: CASSQGGGRSSYEQYF.